These 25 T cell receptor beta chains came from one sample sequenced in a study of T cells in Graves' hyperthyroidism and ophthalmopathy. Template material for amplifying TCR beta CDR3 regions consisted of RNA transcripts. In the first-round RT-PCR of the TCR CDR3, the HTBI primer set was used. TCRdb called the multiplex PCR reads again in MiXCR, with one record for every CDR3 protein. The sample records roughly 530,000 distinct CDR3 sequences, 17% being singletons. Sequencing was carried out using blood. These receptors all stem from a woman younger than 35 with Graves' ophthalmopathy.

This clonotype was observed at least ten times. CDR3: CSATGLGEAFF. CDR3 in DNA: TGCAGTGCTACAGGGTTGGGTGAAGCTTTCTTT. The chain is built from TRBV20-1 and TRBJ1-1, with D possibly TRBD1 on 5 matching bases. Germline V gene data show CDR1 as DFQATT and CDR2 as SNEGSKA (reference sequence). The CDR3 runs 11 residues. V was clipped by 4 bases and J by 7 bases, with 10 bases between them.

The CDR3 is CASSLTSGSYEQFF. Here the CDR3 DNA reads TGTGCCAGCAGTTTAACTAGCGGGAGCTATGAGCAGTTCTTC. This chain links TRBV27 with TRBJ2-1; 11 bases line up with TRBD2. The germline V gene encodes CDR1 MNHEY and CDR2 SMNVEV (reference sequence). Unmatched junction bases numbered 2, after V lost 2 bases and J lost 8 bases. CDR3 length: 14 amino acids.

This clonotype was counted a few times. A junction boundary mismatches the germline segment, possibly from a read error. The chain links TRBV29-1 to TRBJ1-2; 7 nucleotides match TRBD1. This CDR3 contains 13 residues. The germline V gene encodes CDR1 SQVTM and CDR2 ANQGSEA. The CDR3 is CSVEEQGIYVYTF. The DNA for the CDR3 is TGCAGCGTTGAAGAACAGGGGATCTATGTCTACACCTTC.

The J gene is TRBJ2-5, the V gene TRBV11-2; 9 nucleotides agree with TRBD1. This CDR3 contains 15 residues. The germline V gene encodes CDR1 SGHAT and CDR2 FQNNGV. V trimming: 1 base; J trimming: 5 bases; junction bases outside the gene matches: 5. CDR3 in DNA: TGTGCCAGCAGCTTAGGAAACAGGGGGCTTGAGACCCAGTACTTC. This translates into CASSLGNRGLETQYF.

The chain carries TRBV29-1 and TRBJ1-5, with D perhaps TRBD1 (6 bases). The CDR3 is 13 residues long. Trimming pared 4 bases from V and 6 bases from J, leaving 13 bases between. Germline CDR1 reads SQVTM; CDR2 reads ANQGSEA. The CDR3 is CSVGGWDTQPQHF. CDR3 coding DNA: TGCAGCGTTGGAGGGTGGGACACTCAGCCCCAGCATTTT.

The genes are TRBV6-5 and TRBJ1-2, with 8 bases aligning to TRBD1. CDR1 MNHEY and CDR2 SVGAGI come from the germline V gene. With V trimmed by 1 base and J by 6 bases, 4 bases remained unmatched. CDR3 size: 14 residues. CDR3 sequence (DNA): TGTGCCAGCAGTTACTTGGACAGGGTACATGGCTACACCTTC. The encoded protein is CASSYLDRVHGYTF.

This clonotype has ten or more counts. The CDR3 nucleotides are TGTGCCAGCAAAAAGGGGACGGGAAACACTGAAGCTTTCTTT. It translates to CASKKGTGNTEAFF. J is TRBJ1-1 and V is TRBV6-1; D might be TRBD1 (5 bases). The CDR3 extends over 14 amino acids. The germline CDR1 and CDR2 sequences are MNHNS and SASEGT. V lost 7 bases to trimming and J lost 2 bases, with 14 bases between them.

This chain links TRBV6-1 with TRBJ2-1; D is uncertain. V gave up 8 bases and J gave up 3 bases, with 14 bases separating them. The CDR3 has 14 amino acids. Germline V gives CDR1 MNHNS, CDR2 SASEGT. CDR3 sequence (DNA): TGTGCCAGCCGGATCGGGTTCCTCTACAATGAGCAGTTCTTC. Protein: CASRIGFLYNEQFF.

This clonotype has a handful of counts. The chain recombines TRBV4-3 with TRBJ2-1, with D possibly matching TRBD1 (5 bases). The germline V gene has CDR1 LGHNA and CDR2 YSLEER. V lost 5 bases to trimming and J lost 8 bases, with 19 bases between them. This CDR3 spans 15 amino acids. The CDR3 loop reads CASSRGGGLSDEQFF. The CDR3 DNA is TGCGCCAGCAGCAGGGGCGGTGGCCTCTCGGATGAGCAGTTCTTC.

This clonotype was seen once. This sequence may be a read error, since a much larger clone differs from it by one base. The CDR3 DNA reads TGTGCCTGGATGTCGGGGGGGGACACTGAAGCTTTCTTT. Its protein product is CAWMSGGDTEAFF. This chain links TRBV30 with TRBJ1-1; tentatively, D is TRBD1 (5 bases). Deletions cut 4 bases from V and 3 bases from J, with 12 bases between. Germline V gene sequence: CDR1 GTSNPN, CDR2 SVGIG (reference sequence). This CDR3 is built from 13 residues. The full variable domain, completed using reference TRBV30 and TRBJ1-1, is SQTIHQWPATLVQPVGSPLSLECTVEGTSNPNLYWYRQAAGRGLQLLFYSVGIGQISSEVPQNLSASRPQDRQFILSSKKLLLSDSGFYLCAWMSGGDTEAFFGQGTRLTVV.

The rearrangement uses TRBV30 and TRBJ2-2; no clear D. Germline CDR1 reads GTSNPN; CDR2 reads SVGIG (reference sequence). There are 12 residues in the CDR3. Trimming cost V 5 bases and J 6 bases, with 10 bases left between them. The CDR3 reads CAWGLGSGELFF. CDR3 nucleotides: TGTGCCTGGGGTCTGGGGTCCGGGGAGCTGTTTTTT.

This clonotype appeared many times. V is TRBV7-8 and J is TRBJ2-3; tentatively, D is TRBD1 or TRBD2 (5 bases each). The CDR3 covers 15 residues. The germline V gene encodes CDR1 SGHVS and CDR2 FQNEAQ. Trimming removed 1 base from V and 3 bases from J, with 11 bases in between. The CDR3 nucleotides are TGTGCCAGCAGCTTAGAACGGGGACCAACAGATACGCAGTATTTT. Its translation: CASSLERGPTDTQYF.

The chain links TRBV27 to TRBJ1-5, with D possibly TRBD1 on 5 matching bases. CDR1 MNHEY and CDR2 SMNVEV come from the germline V gene (reference sequence). CDR3 length equals 15 residues. Between the trimmed V and J ends, which lost 1 base and 4 bases, there was a span of 11 bases. The chain's CDR3 is CASSLWAGTNQPQHF. The DNA of the CDR3 is TGTGCCAGCAGTTTATGGGCAGGGACGAATCAGCCCCAGCATTTT.

This clonotype was counted at least ten times. The J gene is TRBJ1-5, the V gene TRBV3-1; 8 bases are a match to TRBD1. The ends lost 0 bases at V and 4 bases at J; junction bases unmatched: 5. CDR3 length equals 16 residues. Germline V gene sequence: CDR1 LGHDT, CDR2 YNNKEL (reference sequence). CDR3 sequence: CASSQDSRTGNQPQHF. CDR3 sequence (DNA): TGTGCCAGCAGCCAAGATTCTAGGACAGGGAATCAGCCCCAGCATTTT.

This clonotype was counted ten times or more. This chain joins TRBV5-6 and TRBJ2-5; no definite D call. CDR3 length: 17 residues. Germline V gene sequence: CDR1 SGHDT, CDR2 YYEEEE. Deletions cut 0 bases from V and 4 bases from J, with 19 bases between. DNA of the CDR3: TGTGCCAGCAGCTTGGTTGAGGCGATTGTGGGGTCAGAGACCCAGTACTTC. Amino acid sequence: CASSLVEAIVGSETQYF.

The CDR3 here is CASSQGPSAMETQYF. The CDR3 nucleotides are TGCGCCAGCAGCCAAGGGCCTTCTGCAATGGAGACCCAGTACTTC. The chain has TRBV4-1 and TRBJ2-5, with D hard to call. Germline values: CDR1 MGHRA, CDR2 YSYEKL. The V and J ends lost 1 base and 5 bases respectively, with 14 bases between them. The CDR3 length is 15 residues.

This clonotype was observed a handful of times. CDR3 protein: CASSLRAGPWELFF. The CDR3 coding sequence is TGTGCCAGCAGTTTACGGGCAGGACCTTGGGAGCTGTTTTTT. The chain has TRBV27 and TRBJ2-2, with D unresolved. The germline V and J ends were trimmed by 2 bases and 9 bases, with 13 bases remaining between them. Germline CDR1 and CDR2: MNHEY and SMNVEV (reference sequence). The CDR3 is made up of 14 amino acids.

This clonotype was seen more than once but under ten times. V and J are TRBV18 and TRBJ1-4; 9 bases fit TRBD1. CDR1 KGHSH and CDR2 LQKENI come from the germline V gene. This CDR3 has 14 amino acids. Trimming removed 5 bases from V and 8 bases from J; junction bases left unmatched: 6. CDR3 sequence: CASSTGGEWEKLFF. Here the CDR3 DNA reads TGTGCCAGCTCAACAGGGGGCGAATGGGAAAAACTGTTTTTT. The full variable domain, completed using reference TRBV18 and TRBJ1-4, is NAGVMQNPRHLVRRRGQEARLRCSPMKGHSHVYWYRQLPEEGLKFMVYLQKENIIDESGMPKERFSAEFPKEGPSILRIQQVVRGDSAAYFCASSTGGEWEKLFFGSGTQLSVL.

The genes are TRBV20-1 and TRBJ1-5; 9 nucleotides align to TRBD1. Trimming at V came to 2 bases and at J to 9 bases, leaving 11 bases not matched to a gene. Germline CDR1 reads DFQATT; CDR2 reads SNEGSKA (reference sequence). The CDR3 sequence is 15 residues long. The DNA of the CDR3 is TGCAGTGCTAGACCCACAGGGGGCGATTTTCGGCCCCAGCATTTT. It codes for CSARPTGGDFRPQHF.

This clonotype showed up just a few times. CDR3 amino acids: CASSLGGTGPKNEQFF. CDR3 sequence (DNA): TGCGCCAGCAGCTTGGGGGGGACAGGGCCTAAAAATGAGCAGTTCTTC. J is TRBJ2-1 and V is TRBV5-1, with TRBD1 matching over 9 bases. From germline, CDR1 is SGHRS and CDR2 YFSETQ. The V and J ends lost 0 bases and 7 bases, in that order; junction bases with no gene match: 8. CDR3 length: 16 amino acids.

This clonotype was recorded many times. The rearrangement links TRBV11-2 to TRBJ2-2; 11 positions agree with TRBD1. Looked up from germline, CDR1 is SGHAT and CDR2 is FQNNGV. This CDR3 comprises 17 residues. V lost 4 bases to trimming and J lost 5 bases; unmatched junction nucleotides: 9. As DNA, the CDR3 is TGTGCCAGCAGCTGGAGGACAGGGGGCTTTCCGACCGGGGAGCTGTTTTTT. It codes for CASSWRTGGFPTGELFF.

V gene TRBV7-3 combines with J gene TRBJ2-7; D call uncertain. Germline V CDR1 and CDR2: SGHTA, FQGTGA. The CDR3 is 15 amino acids. Trimming cost V 3 bases and J 7 bases, with 19 bases left between them. Written as DNA, the CDR3 is TGTGCCAGCAGCTTGGCCGGGCCCGGCGCGGCTGAGCAGTACTTC. It encodes CASSLAGPGAAEQYF.

Ten or more counts support this clonotype. The rearrangement links TRBV5-1 to TRBJ1-5; D perhaps matches TRBD1 (5 bases). Germline V gene data show CDR1 as SGHRS and CDR2 as YFSETQ. V lost 4 bases and J 1 base, leaving 9 bases between the germline ends. CDR3 size: 14 residues. CDR3 DNA sequence: TGCGCCAGCAGCCCGGGACCGAGCAATCAGCCCCAGCATTTT. It encodes CASSPGPSNQPQHF.

This chain links TRBV24-1 with TRBJ1-2, with D uncertain. The germline CDR1 and CDR2 sequences are KGHDR and SFDVKD. Trimming pared 5 bases from V and 7 bases from J, leaving 13 bases between. The CDR3 covers 13 residues. In DNA, the CDR3 is TGTGCCACCAGTGTAGGAACGTGGGCTGGCTACACCTTC. Translation gives CATSVGTWAGYTF.

This clonotype was picked up a small number of times. The V and J genes are TRBV5-1 and TRBJ1-4; the D gene is possibly TRBD1 (5 bases). Trimming shortened V by 3 bases and J by 6 bases, and 12 bases separated the two germline ends. This CDR3 has 14 residues. The V gene's germline CDR1 is SGHRS and CDR2 YFSETQ. Here the CDR3 DNA reads TGCGCCAGCAGCTCGGGGGAGGGGTATGAAAAACTGTTTTTT. Encoded protein: CASSSGEGYEKLFF.